This T cell receptor (beta chain) was sequenced in a study of blood T cell repertoires in COVID-19. On the study more broadly: Acute and convalescent COVID-19 samples came from the United States, Italy and Spain. T cells, B-cell-depleted T cells, or PBMCs provided the cDNA or gDNA that served as material.

CDR3 length: 16 residues. V was cut by 6 bases and J by 0 bases, with 12 bases left in between. Per germline, CDR1 SNHLY and CDR2 FYNNEI. Authors' processing steps: Amplification with reference gene primers provided the estimates of nucleated cell counts. The data were produced by immunoSEQ multiplex PCR, yet TCRdb's version contains in-frame clones alone and is incomplete. The DNA gave D and trimming, while V, J and clone size come from that table. The data show about 110,000 clones, under 80% seen once. Sequencing was done on a sample of peripheral blood. The clonotype originates from a man between 65 and 85 years old with active or convalescent COVID-19. The rearrangement joins TRBV2 to TRBJ2-6, with D perhaps TRBD2 (7 bases). For the CDR3, the DNA is TGTGCCAGCAGGGGGGGGCGGAGCTCTGGGGCCAACGTCCTGACTTTC. This codes for CASRGGRSSGANVLTF.